The entry below describes one T cell receptor beta chain. There is no known antigen for this receptor. No much larger clone is present one base from it, and per-base qualities are unavailable. V and J lose 3 bases and 0 bases, and a span of 9 bases separates them. The germline V gene (reference sequence) sets CDR1 to LGHDT and CDR2 to YNNKEL. Spanning cysteine to phenylalanine, the CDR3 consists of 14 amino acids. The sequence is cut down to CDR3 DNA, 42 bases in frame from base 1. High-throughput TCR beta sequencing profiled peripheral blood CD8+ and CD4+ T cells from healthy donors, Susac syndrome patients and multiple sclerosis patients. The Susac syndrome patients fulfilled recently defined diagnostic criteria for definite or probable disease. Bulk CD8+ and CD4+ T cells were purified magnetically by negative isolation, whereas CD8+ TEMRA cells were enriched by FACS. Blood was collected in EDTA tubes and processed within 24 hours, with PBMCs isolated through density gradient centrifugation. PBMCs intended for TCR sequencing were frozen in liquid nitrogen and were later thawed in a 37 degrees C water bath. The sorted or isolated CD4+, CD8+ and CD8+ TEMRA cells had a purity of 90% or higher.

RNA was extracted using the RNeasy kit, and roughly 0.45 to 1 microgram was reverse transcribed with random hexamers. The immunoSEQ multiplex PCR assay, which covers 54 Vbeta and 13 Jbeta segments, was used to amplify TCR beta CDR3 regions. PCR amplification bias was corrected by using a synthetic template baseline for primer optimization and computational correction. The authors' pipeline ran thus. Only productive sequences were kept, with reads annotated to V, D and J genes according to IMGT and analyzed in immunoSEQ Analyzer. Clonality was computed as one minus Shannon entropy normalized by log2 of the number of productive unique sequences. For each patient and control, public and private clones were evaluated within the 100 most prevalent clones. Clones were defined as Susac-specific when absent from the healthy and MS cohorts, from about 970 published viral clones and from other ImmuneACCESS disease sequences. TCRdb trimmed public reads at Q25 via fastp, called clones via MiXCR and kept in-frame beta chains. Each entry is one CDR3 protein sequence, shown with its most common DNA and genes. TCRdb, rather than the study authors, made the V and J calls. This sample gives tens of thousands of distinct CDR3 sequences in total; approximately 95% of them show up just once. 0.85% to 1% of the sample is held by the ten biggest clonotypes.

These data belong to a study of CD8 T cells in Susac syndrome (dated by TCRdb to about 2019). For context, the study as a whole: Of the Susac syndrome patients who were sequenced, over five had clinically active disease and eight or nine were in clinical remission. Susac syndrome patients were therapy-naive, on corticosteroids (some also receiving IVIg), or on IVIg alone at blood withdrawal. Repertoire sequencing was used to test whether CD8+ T cell activation and differentiation in Susac syndrome was antigen driven. The study compared CD8+ T cell repertoire clonality among around 11 healthy donors, about 14 Susac syndrome patients and about 16 multiple sclerosis patients. Results the study describes overall, beyond this receptor: The number of individuals in the TCR sequencing and HLA analysis was recognized as being relatively small. Clonal expansion was seen in Susac syndrome CD8+ repertoires, peaking in CD8+ TEMRA cells and being greater in clinically active patients than in remitting ones. Roughly 15 and five Susac-specific public clones were found in the total CD8+ and CD8+ TEMRA repertoires, respectively.

This TCR was recovered from a human donor with Susac syndrome. Sequenced input: CD8+ T cells from PBMCs. This receptor chain uses TRBV3-1 and TRBJ2-7; no D gene can be assigned with confidence. The sequenced DNA: TGTGCCAGCAGCCACCCATACTCCTCCTACGAGCAGTACTTC. Translated, it reads CASSHPYSSYEQYF.